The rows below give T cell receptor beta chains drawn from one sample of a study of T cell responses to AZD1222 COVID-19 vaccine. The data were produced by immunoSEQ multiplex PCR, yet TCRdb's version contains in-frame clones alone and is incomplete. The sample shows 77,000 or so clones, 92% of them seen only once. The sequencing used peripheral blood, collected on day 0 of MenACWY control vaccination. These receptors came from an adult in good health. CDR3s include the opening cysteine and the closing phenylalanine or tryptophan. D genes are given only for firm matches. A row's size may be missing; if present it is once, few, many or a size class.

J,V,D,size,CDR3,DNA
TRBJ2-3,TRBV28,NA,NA,CASSLASDTQYF,TGTGCCAGCAGTTTGGCCTCAGATACGCAGTATTTT
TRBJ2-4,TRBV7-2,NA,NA,CASSLDINIQYF,TGTGCCAGCAGCTTAGACATAAACATTCAGTACTTC
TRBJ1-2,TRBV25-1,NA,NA,CASSREGFHGYTF,TGTGCCAGCAGCAGGGAAGGGTTTCATGGCTACACCTTC
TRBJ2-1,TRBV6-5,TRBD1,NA,CASRGQGAWDEQFF,TGTGCCAGCAGGGGACAGGGGGCCTGGGATGAGCAGTTCTTC
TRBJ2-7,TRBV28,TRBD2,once,CASTPELAGSYEQYF,TGTGCCAGCACCCCAGAACTAGCGGGATCCTACGAGCAGTACTTC
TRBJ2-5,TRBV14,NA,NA,CASSQGATLSLQETQYF,TGTGCCAGCAGCCAAGGGGCGACCTTATCCCTCCAAGAGACCCAGTACTTC
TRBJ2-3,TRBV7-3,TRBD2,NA,CASSLGLAGSTDTQYF,TGTGCCAGCAGCCTGGGACTAGCGGGTTCCACAGATACGCAGTATTTT
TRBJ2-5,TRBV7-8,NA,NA,CASSLAGAYQETQYF,TGTGCCAGCAGCTTAGCGGGGGCGTACCAAGAGACCCAGTACTTC
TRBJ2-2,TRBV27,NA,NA,CASSPAGVHRTGELFF,TGTGCCAGCAGTCCCGCCGGGGTTCACAGGACCGGGGAGCTGTTTTTT
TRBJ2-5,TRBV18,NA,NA,CASSPQKGLQETQYF,TGTGCCAGCTCACCCCAAAAGGGTCTTCAAGAGACCCAGTACTTC
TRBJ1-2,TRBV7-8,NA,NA,CASSLTPDSPAGYTF,TGTGCCAGCAGCCTAACGCCCGACAGCCCAGCGGGCTACACCTTC
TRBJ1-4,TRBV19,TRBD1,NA,CASSNLQGLGEKLFF,TGTGCCAGTAGCAACTTACAGGGGCTGGGTGAAAAACTGTTTTTT
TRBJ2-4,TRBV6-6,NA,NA,CASRGTMGAKNIQYF,TGTGCCAGCAGGGGGACCATGGGAGCCAAAAACATTCAGTACTTC
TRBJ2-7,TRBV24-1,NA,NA,CATSANGGQVRSYEQYF,TGTGCCACCAGTGCCAATGGGGGCCAGGTTCGGTCCTACGAGCAGTACTTC
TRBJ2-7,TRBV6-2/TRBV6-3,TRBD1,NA,CASSEGQGATYEQYF,TGTGCCAGCAGTGAGGGACAGGGGGCCACCTACGAGCAGTACTTC
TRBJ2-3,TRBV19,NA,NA,CASSHRTSTDTQYF,TGTGCCAGTAGTCACCGGACAAGCACAGATACGCAGTATTTT
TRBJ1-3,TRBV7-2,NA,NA,CASSLGPTAGNTIYF,TGTGCCAGCAGCTTAGGACCAACCGCTGGAAACACCATATATTTT
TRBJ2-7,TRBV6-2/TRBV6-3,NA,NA,CASSYLGGYEQYF,TGTGCCAGCAGTTACCTTGGCGGCTACGAGCAGTACTTC
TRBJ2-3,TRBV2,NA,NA,CASSERDGTDTQYF,TGTGCCAGCAGTGAACGGGACGGCACAGATACGCAGTATTTT
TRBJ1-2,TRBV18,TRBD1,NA,CASSPTIDRGQDGYTF,TGTGCCAGCTCACCAACTATAGACAGGGGGCAGGATGGCTACACCTTC
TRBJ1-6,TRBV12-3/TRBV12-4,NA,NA,CASSFVGNSPLHF,TGTGCCAGCAGTTTCGTGGGGAATTCACCCCTCCACTTT
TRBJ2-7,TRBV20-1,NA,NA,CSASPLQVLQYF,TGCAGTGCTAGTCCACTCCAGGTTTTGCAGTACTTC
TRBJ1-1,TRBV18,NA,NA,CASSLKQNTEAFF,TGTGCCAGCTCACTTAAGCAGAACACTGAAGCTTTCTTT
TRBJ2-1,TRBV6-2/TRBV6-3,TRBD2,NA,CASSSALLTSGNYNEQFF,TGTGCCAGCAGTTCCGCACTCCTGACTAGCGGGAACTACAATGAGCAGTTCTTC
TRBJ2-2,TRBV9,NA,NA,CASSPGGRGTGELFF,TGTGCCAGCAGCCCCGGGGGCAGGGGAACCGGGGAGCTGTTTTTT
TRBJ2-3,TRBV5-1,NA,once,CASSLDGGTDTQYF,TGCGCCAGCAGCTTGGATGGAGGGACAGATACGCAGTATTTT
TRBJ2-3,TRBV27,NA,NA,CASSLSTSTDTQYF,TGTGCCAGCAGTTTATCGACTAGCACAGATACGCAGTATTTT
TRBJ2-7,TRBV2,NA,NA,CASSDNGVAEQYF,TGTGCCAGCAGTGATAACGGGGTGGCCGAGCAGTACTTC
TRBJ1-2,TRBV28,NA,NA,CASSYSNTPPGYTF,TGTGCCAGCAGCTACTCCAATACACCGCCCGGCTACACCTTC
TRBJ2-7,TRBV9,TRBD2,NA,CASSVEGTRSVEQYF,TGTGCCAGCAGCGTAGAAGGGACTAGATCTGTTGAGCAGTACTTC
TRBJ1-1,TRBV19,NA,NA,CASSIERVAFF,TGTGCCAGTAGTATTGAGAGGGTGGCTTTCTTT